These 30 T cell receptor beta chains were sequenced from one sample in a study of shared clonotypes between healthy human individuals. Only in-frame clones appear in the TCRdb table, and some are missing; sequencing was by immunoSEQ multiplex PCR. The sample includes about 1.1 million clones, roughly 77% of them seen just once. The sample comprised memory CD4+ T cells from PBMCs. The subset denotes: CD45RA-negative fraction. The origin of the receptors is a man aged 18 to 30 in good health. Some clones in this sample may be carry-over from other donors' samples.

The CDR3, as DNA: TGCGCCAGCAGCTTGTGGGGGGCGGACTACGAGCAGTACTTC. Its translation is CASSLWGADYEQYF. The J gene is TRBJ2-7, the V gene TRBV5-1, with D possibly called TRBD1 or TRBD2 (6 bases each). This CDR3 is 14 amino acids long. V was cut by 1 base and J by 3 bases, with 11 bases left in between. Germline CDR1 SGHRS, CDR2 YFSETQ.

The V gene is TRBV5-1, the J gene TRBJ1-6; 9 nucleotides line up with TRBD1. Germline V gene data show CDR1 as SGHRS and CDR2 as YFSETQ. The CDR3 is 14 residues long. J gave up 7 bases and V 5 bases, and 4 bases lay outside the gene matches. CDR3 nucleotide sequence: TGCGCCAGCAGGCCCGGGACAGGGAATTCACCCCTCCACTTT. Its protein product is CASRPGTGNSPLHF.

The CDR3 spells CASSFLGGVYNEQFF. CDR3 nucleotides: TGTGCCAGCAGCTTTTTGGGCGGAGTGTACAATGAGCAGTTCTTC. The V and J genes are TRBV7-3 and TRBJ2-1; D is ambiguous. Germline V lookup: CDR1 SGHTA, CDR2 FQGTGA. V lost 3 bases, J lost 4 bases, and 13 bases lay in between. This CDR3 has 15 amino acids.

The chain is built from TRBV19 and TRBJ2-7; D is unclear. The CDR3 runs 14 residues. Germline-derived CDR1 and CDR2 are LNHDA and SQIVND (reference sequence). V lost 9 bases and J 0 bases, leaving 15 bases between the germline ends. In nucleotides, the CDR3 is TGTGCCAGCCAGGACGGTTCCCTCTCCTACGAGCAGTACTTC. Translating it yields CASQDGSLSYEQYF.

The V call is TRBV28, the J call TRBJ2-7, with D maybe TRBD1 (6 bases). The V gene lost 2 bases and the J gene lost 2 bases, with 16 bases spanning the gap. CDR3 length equals 16 residues. Germline assignment: CDR1 MDHEN and CDR2 SYDVKM. The CDR3: CASSLLTGGSPYEQYF. The CDR3 DNA is TGTGCCAGCAGTTTACTCACTGGGGGCAGCCCCTACGAGCAGTACTTC. The whole variable domain, filled in from reference TRBV28 and TRBJ2-7, reads DVKVTQSSRYLVKRTGEKVFLECVQDMDHENMFWYRQDPGLGLRLIYFSYDVKMKEKGDIPEGYSVSREKKERFSLILESASTNQTSMYLCASSLLTGGSPYEQYFGPGTRLTVT.

This clone was counted between two and nine times. This chain uses TRBV5-1 with TRBJ2-5; 7 bases fit TRBD2. The CDR3 loop spans 15 amino acids. Trimming at V came to 4 bases and at J to 4 bases, leaving 10 bases not matched to a gene. The V gene's germline CDR1 is SGHRS and CDR2 YFSETQ. CDR3 region: CASSPRAGVVETQYF. In DNA form, the CDR3 reads TGCGCCAGCAGCCCGAGGGCGGGAGTTGTAGAGACCCAGTACTTC. The full variable domain, completed using reference TRBV5-1 and TRBJ2-5, is KAGVTQTPRYLIKTRGQQVTLSCSPISGHRSVSWYQQTPGQGLQFLFEYFSETQRNKGNFPGRFSGRQFSNSRSEMNVSTLELGDSALYLCASSPRAGVVETQYFGPGTRLLVL.

The V gene is TRBV5-1, the J gene TRBJ2-7; no definite D call. CDR3 length: 12 amino acids. Germline CDR1 SGHRS, CDR2 YFSETQ. V lost 1 base to trimming and J lost 2 bases, with 4 bases between them. This CDR3 is CASSLTTYEQYF. DNA of the CDR3: TGCGCCAGCAGCTTGACCACCTACGAGCAGTACTTC.

The gene calls are TRBV9 and TRBJ2-3; D is perhaps TRBD2 (5 bases). V was shortened by 0 bases and J by 2 bases, with 22 bases between the two germline ends. This CDR3 is 19 amino acids long. In germline, CDR1 is SGDLS, CDR2 YYNGEE. As DNA, the CDR3 is TGTGCCAGCAGCGTAGCCACGGGGTCTTTGTCCAGGAACACAGATACGCAGTATTTT. Translation gives CASSVATGSLSRNTDTQYF.

The chain uses TRBV18 and TRBJ2-7; possible D gene TRBD2, 5 bases. V was trimmed by 0 bases and J by 5 bases, leaving 8 bases between them. The length of the CDR3 is 13 residues. Germline-derived CDR1 and CDR2 are KGHSH and LQKENI. DNA for the CDR3: TGTGCCAGCTCACCACCAGGGAGCAACGAGCAGTACTTC. Amino acids: CASSPPGSNEQYF.

This rearrangement joins TRBV7-9 to TRBJ2-3; D not certain. Trimming pared 4 bases from V and 5 bases from J, leaving 13 bases between. This CDR3 spans 14 amino acids. Germline V CDR1 and CDR2: SEHNR, FQNEAQ (reference sequence). The CDR3 reads CASSYRKLGDTQYF. The CDR3 DNA follows: TGTGCCAGCAGCTATAGGAAACTGGGAGATACGCAGTATTTT.

The chain couples TRBV25-1 to TRBJ1-2; D is uncertain. The CDR3 runs 16 residues. Trimming stripped 1 base from V and 8 bases from J, with 20 bases between. Germline values: CDR1 MGHDK, CDR2 SYGVNS. CDR3 in DNA: TGTGCCAGCAGTGAATCCCGGCCGGGATACTGGGGAGGCTACACCTTC. Its protein product is CASSESRPGYWGGYTF.

A few counts support this clone. J is TRBJ1-4 and V is TRBV18; D gene unclear. Germline V gives CDR1 KGHSH, CDR2 LQKENI. The CDR3 length is 16 residues. Trimming stripped 3 bases from V and 0 bases from J, with 11 bases between. CDR3 DNA: TGTGCCAGCTCACCGTTTACGGCCCCAACTAATGAAAAACTGTTTTTT. Protein: CASSPFTAPTNEKLFF.

J is TRBJ2-5 and V is TRBV6-1; possible D gene TRBD2, 6 bases. The V and J ends lost 2 bases and 3 bases respectively, with 13 bases between them. The germline V gene has CDR1 MNHNS and CDR2 SASEGT. CDR3 length: 15 amino acids. CDR3 in DNA: TGTGCCAGCAGTGAATTCCCTAGCGAGAAAGAGACCCAGTACTTC. Its translation is CASSEFPSEKETQYF.

This clone was counted between two and nine times. The V and J genes are TRBV7-2 and TRBJ1-1; no reliable D call. Germline values: CDR1 SGHTA, CDR2 FQGNSA. This CDR3 comprises 16 residues. Trimming took off 3 bases at V and 6 bases at J, with 20 bases between the two ends. As DNA, the CDR3 is TGTGCCAGCAGCTTTAATTCCTACCGACACGGGCCTGAAGCTTTCTTT. Translating gives CASSFNSYRHGPEAFF.

CDR3 nucleotide sequence: TGCGCCAGCAGCTTGACAGCGGGACTAGCGGGAGAAAAGCAGTACTTC. Translation: CASSLTAGLAGEKQYF. The V and J genes are TRBV5-1 and TRBJ2-7; the match to TRBD2 covers 14 bases. V lost 1 base to trimming and J lost 8 bases; unmatched junction nucleotides: 8. CDR3 length: 16 amino acids. Per germline, CDR1 SGHRS and CDR2 YFSETQ.

The chain has TRBV5-1 and TRBJ2-4; D gene ambiguous. CDR1 is SGHRS, CDR2 YFSETQ, per germline. The CDR3 covers 14 residues. V dropped 4 bases and J dropped 6 bases, with 14 bases sitting between them. CDR3 region: CASSLTRRANIQYF. The CDR3 DNA is TGCGCCAGCAGCCTTACGAGAAGAGCAAACATTCAGTACTTC.

This clone has a handful of counts. V and J are TRBV7-2 and TRBJ2-4; D is unresolved. V lost 4 bases and J 7 bases, leaving 11 bases between the germline ends. Germline assignment: CDR1 SGHTA and CDR2 FQGNSA. CDR3 length: 13 amino acids. The CDR3 loop is CASSWDSGNIQYF. As DNA, the CDR3 is TGTGCCAGCAGCTGGGATAGTGGGAACATTCAGTACTTC.

The chain joins TRBV4-1 to TRBJ1-2; maybe TRBD1 (5 bases). The CDR3 loop spans 16 amino acids. Germline lookup yields CDR1 MGHRA and CDR2 YSYEKL. The V end lost 3 bases, the J end lost 6 bases, and 20 bases lay between the germline ends. Here the CDR3 DNA reads TGCGCCAGCAGCCATCCCAGCGGGGGGGGAGCGAATGGCTACACCTTC. Translation: CASSHPSGGGANGYTF.

This chain connects TRBV7-2 to TRBJ2-3; tentative D call: TRBD2 (6 bases). The CDR3 contains 14 residues. Deletions cut 6 bases from V and 2 bases from J, with 12 bases between. Germline lookup yields CDR1 SGHTA and CDR2 FQGNSA. CDR3 loop: CASRILATTDTQYF. The CDR3 bases are TGTGCCAGCAGGATACTAGCCACCACAGATACGCAGTATTTT.

V usage is TRBV5-1 and J usage is TRBJ2-1, with 14 nucleotides matching TRBD2. The germline CDR1 and CDR2 sequences are SGHRS and YFSETQ. Trimming at V came to 4 bases and at J to 12 bases, leaving 9 bases not matched to a gene. This CDR3 comprises 15 residues. CDR3 residues: CASSEGLAGAGRQFF. CDR3 sequence (DNA): TGCGCCAGCAGCGAGGGACTAGCGGGAGCTGGAAGGCAGTTCTTC.

Notes on this clone: This sequence may be a read error, since a much larger clone differs from it by one base. Other nucleotide sequences from this sample produce the same CDR3. The V gene is TRBV29-1, the J gene TRBJ1-1; D possibly corresponds to TRBD1 (5 bases). Trimming cost V 6 bases and J 2 bases, with 10 bases left between them. Germline CDR1 is SQVTM and CDR2 is ANQGSEA. The CDR3 loop spans 12 amino acids. CDR3 DNA: TGCAGCGTCGGCGACAGTAACACTGAAGCTTTCTTT. Amino acids: CSVGDSNTEAFF.

On this clone itself: A much larger clone differs by one base, so this may be a read error. Other DNA sequences from this sample encode an identical CDR3 as well. The chain employs TRBV5-1 and TRBJ2-7; D not certain. The CDR3 is 12 amino acids. Trimming left V 1 base short and J 3 bases short, with 5 bases between. CDR1 SGHRS and CDR2 YFSETQ come from the germline V gene. The CDR3 coding sequence is TGCGCCAGCAGCTTGTTAGGCTACGAGCAGTACTTC. Its translation is CASSLLGYEQYF.

The V gene is TRBV21-1, the J gene TRBJ2-7; TRBD2, the table's D call, lacks a check against the DNA. TRBV21-1 is a known pseudogene. The CDR3 totals 11 residues. In DNA, the CDR3 is TGTGCCAGCAGCAAATTAGCTCGCGGGAACTTC. This translates into CASSKLARGNF.

This rearrangement joins TRBV2 to TRBJ1-2, with TRBD1 matching over 9 bases. The ends lost 1 base at V and 8 bases at J; junction bases unmatched: 11. Germline CDR1 and CDR2: SNHLY and FYNNEI. This CDR3 comprises 16 residues. The CDR3 reads CASSEGPTGGARGYTF. The CDR3 DNA follows: TGTGCCAGCAGTGAAGGGCCTACAGGGGGCGCGAGGGGCTACACCTTC.

The J gene is TRBJ2-7, the V gene TRBV10-3, with 10 bases matching TRBD1. J gave up 6 bases and V 2 bases, and 4 bases lay outside the gene matches. CDR1 is ENHRY and CDR2 is SYGVKD in the germline V gene. The CDR3 is 14 residues long. The CDR3 loop reads CAISERQGAVEQYF. The CDR3 DNA is TGTGCCATCAGTGAGAGACAGGGGGCTGTCGAGCAGTACTTC.

DNA for the CDR3: TGTGCCAGCAGTTGGATCCTGAACACTGAAGCTTTCTTT. The encoded protein is CASSWILNTEAFF. The chain is built from TRBV6-5 and TRBJ1-1; the D is unclear. The ends were cut back, 4 bases at V and 0 bases at J, with 6 bases in the middle. The germline gives CDR1 MNHEY, CDR2 SVGAGI. The CDR3 is 13 amino acids.

The J gene is TRBJ1-3, the V gene TRBV7-3; D remains unclear. Trimming shortened V by 1 base and J by 0 bases, and 13 bases separated the two germline ends. Per germline, CDR1 SGHTA and CDR2 FQGTGA. The CDR3 extends over 17 amino acids. In DNA, the CDR3 is TGTGCCAGCAGCTTAATTGGTCCGTCGAGCTCTGGAAACACCATATATTTT. It translates to CASSLIGPSSSGNTIYF. Supplemented by reference TRBV7-3 and TRBJ1-3, the full variable domain reads GAGVSQTPSNKVTEKGKYVELRCDPISGHTALYWYRQSLGQGPEFLIYFQGTGAADDSGLPNDRFFAVRPEGSVSTLKIQRTERGDSAVYLCASSLIGPSSSGNTIYFGEGSWLTVV.

The chain employs TRBV6-6 and TRBJ1-2, with D perhaps TRBD1 (5 bases). Germline CDR1 is MNHNY and CDR2 is SVGAGI (reference sequence). The CDR3 consists of 13 residues. V lost 5 bases, J lost 3 bases, and 10 bases lay in between. The CDR3: CASSLQGDYGYTF. The DNA of the CDR3 is TGTGCCAGCAGTCTGCAGGGAGACTATGGCTACACCTTC.

This clone was observed once. V is TRBV7-6 and J is TRBJ2-7; TRBD1 agrees at 8 bases. The V gene end was trimmed by 5 bases and the J gene end by 3 bases; junction bases not matched to a gene: 6. Germline V gene data show CDR1 as SGHVS and CDR2 as FNYEAQ. The CDR3 is 14 amino acids. The CDR3 DNA is TGTGCCAGCAGCAGAGGACAGGGAAACTACGAGCAGTACTTC. Its translation is CASSRGQGNYEQYF.

The rearrangement links TRBV11-2 to TRBJ2-7, with D hard to call. V was cut by 2 bases and J by 2 bases, with 10 bases left in between. The CDR3 is 14 residues long. Germline lookup yields CDR1 SGHAT and CDR2 FQNNGV. This CDR3 is CASSLFLGAYEQYF. CDR3 nucleotide sequence: TGTGCCAGCAGCTTATTTTTGGGCGCCTACGAGCAGTACTTC.